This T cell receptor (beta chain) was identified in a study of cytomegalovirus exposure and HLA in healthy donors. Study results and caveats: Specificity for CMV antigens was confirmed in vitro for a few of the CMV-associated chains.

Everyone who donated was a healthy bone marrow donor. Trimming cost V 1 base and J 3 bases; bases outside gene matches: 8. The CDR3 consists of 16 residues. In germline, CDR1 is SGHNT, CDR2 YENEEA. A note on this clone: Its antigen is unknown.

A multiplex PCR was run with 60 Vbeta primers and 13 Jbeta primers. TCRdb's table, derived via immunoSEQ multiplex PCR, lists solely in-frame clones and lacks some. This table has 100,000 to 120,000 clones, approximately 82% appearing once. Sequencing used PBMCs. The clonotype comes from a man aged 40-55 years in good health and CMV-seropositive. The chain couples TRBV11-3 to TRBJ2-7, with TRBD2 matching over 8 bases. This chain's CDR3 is CASSLVSGLGDYEQYF. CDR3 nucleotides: TGTGCCAGCAGCTTAGTCTCGGGACTAGGGGACTACGAGCAGTACTTC.